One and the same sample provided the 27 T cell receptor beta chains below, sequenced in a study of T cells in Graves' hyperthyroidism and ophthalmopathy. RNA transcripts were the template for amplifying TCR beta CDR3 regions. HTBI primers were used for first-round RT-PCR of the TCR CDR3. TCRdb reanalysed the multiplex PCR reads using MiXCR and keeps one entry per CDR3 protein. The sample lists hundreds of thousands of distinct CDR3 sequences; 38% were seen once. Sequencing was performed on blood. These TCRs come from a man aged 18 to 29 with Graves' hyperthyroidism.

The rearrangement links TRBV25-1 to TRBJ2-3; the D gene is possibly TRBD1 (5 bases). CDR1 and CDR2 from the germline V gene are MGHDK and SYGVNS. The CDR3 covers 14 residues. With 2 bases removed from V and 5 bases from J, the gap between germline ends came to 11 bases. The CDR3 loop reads CASSESLGQDTQYF. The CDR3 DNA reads TGTGCCAGCAGTGAAAGCTTGGGGCAAGATACGCAGTATTTT.

For the CDR3, the DNA is TGTGCCAGCAGCTTAGCGATTGATGGATACGAGCAGTACTTC. This encodes CASSLAIDGYEQYF. The gene calls are TRBV7-6 and TRBJ2-7; unclear D gene. The CDR3 has 14 residues. Germline CDR1 reads SGHVS; CDR2 reads FNYEAQ. Trimming cost V 0 bases and J 4 bases, with 10 bases left between them. Filled out from reference TRBV7-6 and TRBJ2-7, the complete variable domain reads GAGVSQSPRYKVTKRGQDVALRCDPISGHVSLYWYRQALGQGPEFLTYFNYEAQQDKSGLPNDRFSAERPEGSISTLTIQRTEQRDSAMYRCASSLAIDGYEQYFGPGTRLTVT.

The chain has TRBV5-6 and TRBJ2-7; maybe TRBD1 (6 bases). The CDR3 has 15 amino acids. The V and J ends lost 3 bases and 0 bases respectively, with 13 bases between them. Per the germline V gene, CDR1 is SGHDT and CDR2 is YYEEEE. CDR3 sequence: CASSSPGEGSYEQYF. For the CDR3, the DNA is TGTGCCAGCAGCTCTCCAGGGGAAGGCTCCTACGAGCAGTACTTC.

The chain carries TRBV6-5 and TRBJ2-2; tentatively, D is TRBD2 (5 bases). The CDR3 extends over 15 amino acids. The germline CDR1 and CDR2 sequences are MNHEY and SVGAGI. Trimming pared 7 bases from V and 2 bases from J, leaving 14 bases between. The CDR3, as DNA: TGTGCCAGCATGGAGGTGACCCCTAACACCGGGGAGCTGTTTTTT. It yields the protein CASMEVTPNTGELFF.

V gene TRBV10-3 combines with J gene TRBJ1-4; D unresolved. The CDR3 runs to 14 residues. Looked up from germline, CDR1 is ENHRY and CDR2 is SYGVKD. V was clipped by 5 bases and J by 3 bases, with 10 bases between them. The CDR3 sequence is CAISYLGSNEKLFF. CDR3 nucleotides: TGTGCCATCAGTTACCTGGGATCTAATGAAAAACTGTTTTTT.

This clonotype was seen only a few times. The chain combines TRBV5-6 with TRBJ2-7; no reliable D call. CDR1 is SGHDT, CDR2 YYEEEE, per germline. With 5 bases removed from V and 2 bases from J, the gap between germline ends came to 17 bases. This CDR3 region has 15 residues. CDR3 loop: CASRTRRNVTYEQYF. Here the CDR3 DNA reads TGTGCCAGCAGGACCCGGCGTAACGTAACCTACGAGCAGTACTTC.

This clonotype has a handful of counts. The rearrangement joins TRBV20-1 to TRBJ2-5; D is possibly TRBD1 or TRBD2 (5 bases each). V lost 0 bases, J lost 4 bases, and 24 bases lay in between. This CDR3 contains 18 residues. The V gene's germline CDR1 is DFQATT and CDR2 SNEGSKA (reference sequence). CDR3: CSARDSLGTLGVLETQYF. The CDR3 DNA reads TGCAGTGCTAGAGATAGTTTAGGGACCTTGGGGGTCTTAGAGACCCAGTACTTC.

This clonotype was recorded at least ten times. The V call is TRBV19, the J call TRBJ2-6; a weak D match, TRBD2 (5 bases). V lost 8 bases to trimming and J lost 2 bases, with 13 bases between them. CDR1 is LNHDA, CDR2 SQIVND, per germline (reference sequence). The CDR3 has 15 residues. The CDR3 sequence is CASCEGFTGANVLTF. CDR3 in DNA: TGTGCCAGTTGCGAGGGTTTCACTGGGGCCAACGTCCTGACTTTC.

CDR3 sequence (DNA): TGTGCCAGCAGTGACACTCGGGGGACCCAGTACTTC. Translated, it gives CASSDTRGTQYF. The genes are TRBV6-5 and TRBJ2-5, with TRBD2 as a possible D gene (5 bases). V was cut by 5 bases and J by 7 bases, with 11 bases left in between. Per the germline V gene, CDR1 is MNHEY and CDR2 is SVGAGI. This CDR3 has 12 residues.

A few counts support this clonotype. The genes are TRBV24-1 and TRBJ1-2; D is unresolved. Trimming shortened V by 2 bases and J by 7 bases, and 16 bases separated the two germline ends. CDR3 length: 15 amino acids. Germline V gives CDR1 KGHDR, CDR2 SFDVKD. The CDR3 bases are TGTGCCACCAGTGATTCCACACCCACCCCTACTGGCTACACCTTC. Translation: CATSDSTPTPTGYTF.

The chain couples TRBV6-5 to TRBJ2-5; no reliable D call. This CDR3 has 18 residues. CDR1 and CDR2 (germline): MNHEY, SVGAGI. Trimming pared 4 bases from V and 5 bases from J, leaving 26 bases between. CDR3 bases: TGTGCCAGCAGTTCTGGTTCGAGAAGAGTCCCCCAGAGGGAGACCCAGTACTTC. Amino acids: CASSSGSRRVPQRETQYF.

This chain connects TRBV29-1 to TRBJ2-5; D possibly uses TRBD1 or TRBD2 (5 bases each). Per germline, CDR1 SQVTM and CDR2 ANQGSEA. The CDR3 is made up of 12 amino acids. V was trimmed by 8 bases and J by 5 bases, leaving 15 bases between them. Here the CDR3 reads CSSVPWGETQYF. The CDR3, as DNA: TGCAGCTCGGTACCCTGGGGGGAGACCCAGTACTTC.

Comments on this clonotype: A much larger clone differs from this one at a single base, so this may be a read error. In DNA, the CDR3 is TGTGCCAGCAGCTCGACAGGGAGGCGGCTCGGTGAAGCTTTCTTT. Its protein is CASSSTGRRLGEAFF. The chain couples TRBV7-8 to TRBJ1-1; the match to TRBD1 covers 7 bases. Trimming cost V 4 bases and J 7 bases; bases outside gene matches: 12. The germline CDR1 and CDR2 sequences are SGHVS and FQNEAQ. This CDR3 has 15 amino acids.

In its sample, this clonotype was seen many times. The CDR3 sequence: CASSSSGGNSPLHF. DNA for the CDR3: TGTGCCAGCAGCTCCTCGGGGGGGAATTCACCCCTCCACTTT. The rearrangement uses TRBV7-9 and TRBJ1-6; a weak D match, TRBD1 (5 bases). The V and J ends lost 4 bases and 7 bases respectively, with 11 bases between them. The CDR3 runs 14 residues. Germline V gene data show CDR1 as SEHNR and CDR2 as FQNEAQ (reference sequence).

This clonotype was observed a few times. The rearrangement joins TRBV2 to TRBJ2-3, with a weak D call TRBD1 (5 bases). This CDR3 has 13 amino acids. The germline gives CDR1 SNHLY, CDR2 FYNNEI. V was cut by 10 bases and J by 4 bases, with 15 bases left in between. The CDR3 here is CANVGPIADTQYF. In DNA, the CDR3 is TGTGCCAACGTGGGGCCTATCGCAGATACGCAGTATTTT.

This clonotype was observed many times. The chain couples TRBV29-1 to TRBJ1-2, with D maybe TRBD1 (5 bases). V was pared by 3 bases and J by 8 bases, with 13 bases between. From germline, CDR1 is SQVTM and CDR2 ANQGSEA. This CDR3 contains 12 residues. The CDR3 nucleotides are TGCAGCGTTGACAGGGAAGCGGGCGGCTACACCTTC. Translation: CSVDREAGGYTF.

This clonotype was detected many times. CDR3 coding DNA: TGTGCCAGCAGCCATCTGGACAGTACAGTCTATGGCTACACCTTC. Translated, it gives CASSHLDSTVYGYTF. The chain carries TRBV14 and TRBJ1-2, with D tentatively TRBD1 (6 bases). V lost 3 bases to trimming and J lost 4 bases, with 15 bases between them. Per germline, CDR1 SGHDN and CDR2 FVKESK. This CDR3 has 15 residues.

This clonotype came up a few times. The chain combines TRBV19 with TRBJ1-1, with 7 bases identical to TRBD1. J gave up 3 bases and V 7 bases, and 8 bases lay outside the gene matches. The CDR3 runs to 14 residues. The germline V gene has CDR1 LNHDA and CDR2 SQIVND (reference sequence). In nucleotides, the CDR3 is TGTGCCAGTAATAGTAGGGACAGTCACACTGAAGCTTTCTTT. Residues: CASNSRDSHTEAFF.

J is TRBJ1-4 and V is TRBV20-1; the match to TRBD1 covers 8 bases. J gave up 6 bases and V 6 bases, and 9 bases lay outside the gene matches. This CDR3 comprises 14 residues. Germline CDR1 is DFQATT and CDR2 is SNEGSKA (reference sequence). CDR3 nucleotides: TGCAGTGCACTCCAGGACAGGGTAGATGAAAAACTGTTTTTT. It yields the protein CSALQDRVDEKLFF.

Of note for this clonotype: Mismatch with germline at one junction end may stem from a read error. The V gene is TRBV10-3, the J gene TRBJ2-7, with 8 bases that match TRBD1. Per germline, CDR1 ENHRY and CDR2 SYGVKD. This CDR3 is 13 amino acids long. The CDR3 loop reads CAITGQGNSEQSF. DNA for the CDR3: TGTGCCATCACTGGACAGGGAAATTCCGAGCAGTCCTTC.

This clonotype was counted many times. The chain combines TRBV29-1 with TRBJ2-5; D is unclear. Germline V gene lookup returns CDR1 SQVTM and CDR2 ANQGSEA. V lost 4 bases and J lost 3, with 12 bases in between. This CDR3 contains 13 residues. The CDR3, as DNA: TGCAGCGTTGTGGACGGAAGAGAAGAGACCCAGTACTTC. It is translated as CSVVDGREETQYF.

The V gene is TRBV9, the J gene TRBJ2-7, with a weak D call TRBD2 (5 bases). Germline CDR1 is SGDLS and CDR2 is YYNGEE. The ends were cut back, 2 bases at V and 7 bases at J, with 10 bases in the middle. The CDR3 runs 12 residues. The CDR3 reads CASSVGLGEQYF. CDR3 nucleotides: TGTGCCAGCAGCGTCGGACTTGGAGAGCAGTACTTC.

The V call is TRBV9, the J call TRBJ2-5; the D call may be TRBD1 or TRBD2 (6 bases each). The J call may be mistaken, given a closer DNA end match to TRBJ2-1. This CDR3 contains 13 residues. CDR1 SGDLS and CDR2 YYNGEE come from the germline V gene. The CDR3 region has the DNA TGTGCCAGCAGCGTGTGGGGGGCGAATGAGCAGTTCTTC. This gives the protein CASSVWGANEQFF.

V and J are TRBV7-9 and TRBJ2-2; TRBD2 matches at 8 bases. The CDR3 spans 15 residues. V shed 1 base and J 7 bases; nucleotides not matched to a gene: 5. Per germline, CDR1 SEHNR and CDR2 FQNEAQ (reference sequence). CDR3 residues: CASSLGPGGHGELFF. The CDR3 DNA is TGTGCCAGCAGCTTAGGGCCGGGGGGGCACGGGGAGCTGTTTTTT.

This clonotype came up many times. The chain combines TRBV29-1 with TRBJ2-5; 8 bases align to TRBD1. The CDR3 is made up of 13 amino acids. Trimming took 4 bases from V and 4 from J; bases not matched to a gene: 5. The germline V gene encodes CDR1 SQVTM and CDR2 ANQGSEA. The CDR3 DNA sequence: TGCAGCGTTGCCCAGACAGGGGCAGAGACCCAGTACTTC. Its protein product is CSVAQTGAETQYF.

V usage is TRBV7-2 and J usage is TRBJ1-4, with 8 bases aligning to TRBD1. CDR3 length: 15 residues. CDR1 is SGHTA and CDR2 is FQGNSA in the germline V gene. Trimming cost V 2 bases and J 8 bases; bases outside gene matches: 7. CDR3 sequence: CASSLQGAGLEKLFF. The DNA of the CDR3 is TGTGCCAGCAGCTTACAGGGGGCAGGGTTAGAAAAACTGTTTTTT.

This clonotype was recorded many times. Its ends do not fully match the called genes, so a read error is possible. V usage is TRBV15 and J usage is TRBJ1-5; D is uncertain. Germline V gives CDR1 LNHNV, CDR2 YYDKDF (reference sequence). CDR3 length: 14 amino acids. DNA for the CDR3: TGTGCCACGAGCATCCGAGGGTTCAATCAGCCCCAGCATTTT. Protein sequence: CATSIRGFNQPQHF.